Listed below are T cell receptor beta chains from one sample, sequenced in a study of vaccination and CD4 T cells after COVID-19. No antigen has been identified for these receptors. TCRdb redid the calling of the PCR reads with MiXCR, one entry per CDR3 protein. The sample comprises about 4,900 distinct CDR3 sequences, around 28% of which are singletons, and around 35% rests with the top ten. The sample was CD4+ T cells from blood, cultured in vitro. These receptor sequences come from a human donor in good health. CDR3s include the opening cysteine and the closing phenylalanine or tryptophan. Fields, in order: CDR3 DNA, CDR3 protein, D gene, J gene, clone size, V gene. The D gene is left open where the match is weak. Size tells how often a clone was seen (once, few, many) or the class of an expanded clone, and some rows leave it out.

CDR3nt: TGTGCCAGCAGTGACGGGGATAACTATGGCTACACCTTC
CDR3aa: CASSDGDNYGYTF
d_gene: -
j_gene: TRBJ1-2
abundance: -
v_gene: TRBV6-4

CDR3nt: TGTGCCAGCAGTGAAACTAGCGGGGGGGCGGAGACCCAGTACTTC
CDR3aa: CASSETSGGAETQYF
d_gene: TRBD2
j_gene: TRBJ2-5
abundance: few
v_gene: TRBV6-1

CDR3nt: TGCGCCAGCTCCCCCGGGGAGGAGAATCAGCCCCAGCATTTT
CDR3aa: CASSPGEENQPQHF
d_gene: -
j_gene: TRBJ1-5
abundance: -
v_gene: TRBV5-1

CDR3nt: TGTGCCAGCTCACTTATAGGTGACACTGAAGCTTTCTTT
CDR3aa: CASSLIGDTEAFF
d_gene: -
j_gene: TRBJ1-1
abundance: -
v_gene: TRBV18

CDR3nt: TGTGCCAGCAGTGTTCCGGGACGGATTTACAATGAGCAGTTCTTC
CDR3aa: CASSVPGRIYNEQFF
d_gene: -
j_gene: TRBJ2-1
abundance: few
v_gene: TRBV6-1

CDR3nt: TGTGCCAGTGGAGGGTGGGGGACTAACTATGGCTACACCTTC
CDR3aa: CASGGWGTNYGYTF
d_gene: -
j_gene: TRBJ1-2
abundance: few
v_gene: TRBV19

CDR3nt: TGCAGTGCTATTAAGGGGGGGCAGGACGGGGAGCTGTTTTTT
CDR3aa: CSAIKGGQDGELFF
d_gene: -
j_gene: TRBJ2-2
abundance: few
v_gene: TRBV20-1

CDR3nt: TGTGCCAGCAGTGCCGGGCAGGCAGACACCGGGGAGCTGTTTTTT
CDR3aa: CASSAGQADTGELFF
d_gene: -
j_gene: TRBJ2-2
abundance: few
v_gene: TRBV6-4

CDR3nt: TGTGCCAGCAGCTTATCGGGGGGGCGCAATCAGCCCCAGCATTTT
CDR3aa: CASSLSGGRNQPQHF
d_gene: -
j_gene: TRBJ1-5
abundance: -
v_gene: TRBV7-9

CDR3nt: TGTGCCAGCAGTGATTCGACCTGGGATACGCAGTATTTT
CDR3aa: CASSDSTWDTQYF
d_gene: -
j_gene: TRBJ2-3
abundance: few
v_gene: TRBV6-4

CDR3nt: TGTGCCAGCAGTGACTCCAGCTCTGGGGCCAACGTCCTGACTTTC
CDR3aa: CASSDSSSGANVLTF
d_gene: -
j_gene: TRBJ2-6
abundance: medium-sized
v_gene: TRBV6-4

CDR3nt: TGCAGCGTTGTTCCCGACCCCCCGTACGAGCAGTACTTC
CDR3aa: CSVVPDPPYEQYF
d_gene: -
j_gene: TRBJ2-7
abundance: -
v_gene: TRBV29-1

CDR3nt: TGTGCCAGCAGTTACGGGGGGCCAGGAAACACCATATATTTT
CDR3aa: CASSYGGPGNTIYF
d_gene: -
j_gene: TRBJ1-3
abundance: -
v_gene: TRBV6-5

CDR3nt: TGTGCCAGCAGTTACTCGATTTACGGAAATTCACCCCTCCACTTT
CDR3aa: CASSYSIYGNSPLHF
d_gene: -
j_gene: TRBJ1-6
abundance: medium-sized
v_gene: TRBV6-5

CDR3nt: TGCAGTGCTAGAGTACCGCCGCGTACAGGGTTGAATTCACCCCTCCACTTT
CDR3aa: CSARVPPRTGLNSPLHF
d_gene: -
j_gene: TRBJ1-6
abundance: -
v_gene: TRBV20-1

CDR3nt: TGTGCCAGCAGCTTGGTAGCGGGGGGGCAAGAGACCCAGTACTTC
CDR3aa: CASSLVAGGQETQYF
d_gene: TRBD2
j_gene: TRBJ2-5
abundance: few
v_gene: TRBV5-4

CDR3nt: TGTGCCAGCAGCTCCGGTATACAGGGCGGGTATGGCTACACCTTC
CDR3aa: CASSSGIQGGYGYTF
d_gene: -
j_gene: TRBJ1-2
abundance: -
v_gene: TRBV5-8

CDR3nt: TGTGCCAGCAGTTCTTTCGGACAGGGGGACAACAAAGAGACCCAGTACTTC
CDR3aa: CASSSFGQGDNKETQYF
d_gene: TRBD1
j_gene: TRBJ2-5
abundance: -
v_gene: TRBV28

CDR3nt: TGTGCCAGCAACACGGATAGCTCCTATAATTCACCCCTCCACTTT
CDR3aa: CASNTDSSYNSPLHF
d_gene: -
j_gene: TRBJ1-6
abundance: -
v_gene: TRBV7-9

CDR3nt: TGTGCCAGCAGCTTACAACGAAACACTGAAGCTTTCTTT
CDR3aa: CASSLQRNTEAFF
d_gene: -
j_gene: TRBJ1-1
abundance: few
v_gene: TRBV7-9

CDR3nt: TGTGCCAGCAGCGTAGGGGATCAGCCCCAGCATTTT
CDR3aa: CASSVGDQPQHF
d_gene: -
j_gene: TRBJ1-5
abundance: few
v_gene: TRBV9

CDR3nt: TGTGCCAGCAGTTACTCGATCCGAACTGGGATGAACACTGAAGCTTTCTTT
CDR3aa: CASSYSIRTGMNTEAFF
d_gene: -
j_gene: TRBJ1-1
abundance: -
v_gene: TRBV6-5

CDR3nt: TGCGCCAGCAGCAACTCGGGACTTTCGAACACCGGGGAGCTGTTTTTT
CDR3aa: CASSNSGLSNTGELFF
d_gene: -
j_gene: TRBJ2-2
abundance: -
v_gene: TRBV5-1

CDR3nt: TGTGCCAGCAGCGTAGGCACCGGGACTAGGGCAGATACGCAGTATTTT
CDR3aa: CASSVGTGTRADTQYF
d_gene: TRBD2
j_gene: TRBJ2-3
abundance: -
v_gene: TRBV9

CDR3nt: TGTGCCAGCGGTAATACCTACGGGCAGTACTTC
CDR3aa: CASGNTYGQYF
d_gene: -
j_gene: TRBJ2-7
abundance: -
v_gene: TRBV2

CDR3nt: TGTGCCAGCAGCGTAGCAGCGGGGTCGTCCACAGATACGCAGTATTTT
CDR3aa: CASSVAAGSSTDTQYF
d_gene: TRBD2
j_gene: TRBJ2-3
abundance: few
v_gene: TRBV9

CDR3nt: TGCAGTGCTAGAGATCCGGAAGGGCGGGCTTTCTTT
CDR3aa: CSARDPEGRAFF
d_gene: -
j_gene: TRBJ1-1
abundance: medium-sized
v_gene: TRBV20-1

CDR3nt: TGTGCCAGCACTCGAGGGTCTGGGTTAAGTAACACTGAAGCTTTCTTT
CDR3aa: CASTRGSGLSNTEAFF
d_gene: -
j_gene: TRBJ1-1
abundance: -
v_gene: TRBV6-1

CDR3nt: TGTGCCAGCAGCTTTACTACTGAAGCTTTCTTT
CDR3aa: CASSFTTEAFF
d_gene: -
j_gene: TRBJ1-1
abundance: -
v_gene: TRBV11-2

CDR3nt: TGTGCCACCGAAGAGCAGGGGGCCAATGAGCAGTTCTTC
CDR3aa: CATEEQGANEQFF
d_gene: TRBD1
j_gene: TRBJ2-1
abundance: -
v_gene: TRBV10-3

CDR3nt: TGTGCCTGGACGGAGGGGAACCCCTACAATGAGCAGTTCTTC
CDR3aa: CAWTEGNPYNEQFF
d_gene: -
j_gene: TRBJ2-1
abundance: -
v_gene: TRBV30

CDR3nt: TGTGCTAGCAGCTTACTTGGAGCGGGGGCCGGTTTAGATGAGCAGTTCTTC
CDR3aa: CASSLLGAGAGLDEQFF
d_gene: TRBD2
j_gene: TRBJ2-1
abundance: medium-sized
v_gene: TRBV7-7

CDR3nt: TGTGCCACCAGCCTGCCAAGCGGGACAGGGTGGGGAAACACCATATATTTT
CDR3aa: CATSLPSGTGWGNTIYF
d_gene: TRBD1
j_gene: TRBJ1-3
abundance: -
v_gene: TRBV15

CDR3nt: TGTGCCAGCAGCTCCGGGTCAATGGGCGGCACAGATACGCAGTATTTT
CDR3aa: CASSSGSMGGTDTQYF
d_gene: -
j_gene: TRBJ2-3
abundance: -
v_gene: TRBV7-2

CDR3nt: TGTGCCAGTAGTGGAGGGACGATTTATGGCTACACCTTC
CDR3aa: CASSGGTIYGYTF
d_gene: -
j_gene: TRBJ1-2
abundance: -
v_gene: TRBV19

CDR3nt: TGTGCCACCAGTGACCCGGGGGGGGGGGCTCTAAAGTGGTTCTTC
CDR3aa: CATSDPGGGALKWFF
d_gene: TRBD2
j_gene: TRBJ2-1
abundance: few
v_gene: TRBV24-1

CDR3nt: TGTGCCAGCAGTGATAAGGGAGGAGACACTGAAGCTTTCTTT
CDR3aa: CASSDKGGDTEAFF
d_gene: -
j_gene: TRBJ1-1
abundance: -
v_gene: TRBV2

CDR3nt: TGTGTCAGCAGACGTTTAGTGGGTCCGACTATCGAAGAGCCCCAGCATTTT
CDR3aa: CVSRRLVGPTIEEPQHF
d_gene: -
j_gene: TRBJ1-5
abundance: -
v_gene: TRBV27

CDR3nt: TGTGCCAGCGAGGGGGCGGATCAGCCCCAGCATTTT
CDR3aa: CASEGADQPQHF
d_gene: TRBD1
j_gene: TRBJ1-5
abundance: few
v_gene: TRBV28

CDR3nt: TGTGCCAGCAGCACTAGCGGGGCTCTCACAGATACGCAGTATTTT
CDR3aa: CASSTSGALTDTQYF
d_gene: TRBD2
j_gene: TRBJ2-3
abundance: -
v_gene: TRBV3-1

CDR3nt: TGTGCCAGCAGCTTGGGTTGGGCAGAGGATACGCAGTATTTT
CDR3aa: CASSLGWAEDTQYF
d_gene: -
j_gene: TRBJ2-3
abundance: few
v_gene: TRBV7-3

CDR3nt: TGTGCCAGCAGCTCCGCCGGGGGGGGCTATGGCTACACCTTC
CDR3aa: CASSSAGGGYGYTF
d_gene: -
j_gene: TRBJ1-2
abundance: -
v_gene: TRBV7-6

CDR3nt: TGTGCCAGTAAAGGGCAGGGGGTGACAGATACGCAGTATTTT
CDR3aa: CASKGQGVTDTQYF
d_gene: TRBD1
j_gene: TRBJ2-3
abundance: few
v_gene: TRBV19

CDR3nt: TGTGCCAGCAGTTACTCTCCTTTACGCATGCAGTATTTT
CDR3aa: CASSYSPLRMQYF
d_gene: -
j_gene: TRBJ2-3
abundance: -
v_gene: TRBV6-5

CDR3nt: TGTGCCAGCAGTGCCCGAGGGACAGGGGGCCACTACGAGCAGTACTTC
CDR3aa: CASSARGTGGHYEQYF
d_gene: TRBD1
j_gene: TRBJ2-7
abundance: -
v_gene: TRBV6-1

CDR3nt: TGTGCCAGCAGCAACACAGGGGGCACTGAAGCTTTCTTT
CDR3aa: CASSNTGGTEAFF
d_gene: TRBD1
j_gene: TRBJ1-1
abundance: few
v_gene: TRBV7-9

CDR3nt: TGCAGTGCTAGAGGCCTGACTAGCGGGGGGTCTGACATTCAGTACTTC
CDR3aa: CSARGLTSGGSDIQYF
d_gene: TRBD2
j_gene: TRBJ2-4
abundance: few
v_gene: TRBV20-1

CDR3nt: TGTGCCAGCAGTCAGGGACAAGCCTTAATTGGCTACACCTTC
CDR3aa: CASSQGQALIGYTF
d_gene: -
j_gene: TRBJ1-2
abundance: -
v_gene: TRBV6-1

CDR3nt: TGTGCCAGCACCGACGGGCGGTTCCCGAACACTGAAGCTTTCTTT
CDR3aa: CASTDGRFPNTEAFF
d_gene: -
j_gene: TRBJ1-1
abundance: few
v_gene: TRBV27

CDR3nt: TGTGCCAGCACTTCTTCTGCGGGCACCGGGGAGCTGTTTTTT
CDR3aa: CASTSSAGTGELFF
d_gene: -
j_gene: TRBJ2-2
abundance: -
v_gene: TRBV6-1